Below, one TCR beta chain is given with its context. Antigen unknown. Deletions cut 2 bases from V and 5 bases from J, with 13 bases between. The CDR3 is 15 residues long. Germline loops: CDR1 SGHDN, CDR2 FVKESK. The data stem from a study of OX40 agonist ivuxolimab in advanced cancers. As for the study in general: An agonistic human IgG2 monoclonal antibody against OX40 (CD134) was given. Study-level points and caveats: Clonal expansion was seen in CD4+ and CD8+ blood T cells by week 6 at 0.1 to 3.0 mg/kg. More expanded clones were found, on average, in CD8+ than in CD4+ T cells.

Repertoires were generated with immunoSEQ multiplex PCR, while TCRdb's copy carries only in-frame clones and drops some. The table records 66,000 or so clones, about 92% of them present only once. The clonotype was recovered from an adult with an advanced solid tumor such as melanoma, head and neck, liver or kidney cancer. The chain employs TRBV14 and TRBJ1-3; D might be TRBD1 (6 bases). This material consisted of CD4+ or CD8+ T cells sorted from blood, taken in a trial of the OX40 agonist ivuxolimab. CDR3 region: CASSQTRTVRNTIYF. CDR3 nucleotide sequence: TGTGCCAGCAGCCAAACCCGGACAGTTCGAAACACCATATATTTT.